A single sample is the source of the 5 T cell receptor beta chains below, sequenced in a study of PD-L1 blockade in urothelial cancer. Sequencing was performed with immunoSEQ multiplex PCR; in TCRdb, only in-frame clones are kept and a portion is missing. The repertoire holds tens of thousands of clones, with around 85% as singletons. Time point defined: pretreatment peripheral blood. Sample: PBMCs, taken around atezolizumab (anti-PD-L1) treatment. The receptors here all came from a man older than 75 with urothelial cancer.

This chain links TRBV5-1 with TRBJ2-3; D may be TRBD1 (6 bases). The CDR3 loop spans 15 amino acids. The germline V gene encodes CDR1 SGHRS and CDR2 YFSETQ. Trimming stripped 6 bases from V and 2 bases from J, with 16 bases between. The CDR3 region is CASKRNGQSTDTQYF. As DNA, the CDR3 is TGCGCCAGCAAAAGGAATGGACAGTCCACAGATACGCAGTATTTT.

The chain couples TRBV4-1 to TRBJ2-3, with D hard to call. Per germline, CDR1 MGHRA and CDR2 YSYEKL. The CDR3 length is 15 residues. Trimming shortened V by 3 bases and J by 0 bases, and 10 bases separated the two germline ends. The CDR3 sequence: CASSHGPFSTDTQYF. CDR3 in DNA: TGCGCCAGCAGCCACGGTCCGTTTAGCACAGATACGCAGTATTTT.

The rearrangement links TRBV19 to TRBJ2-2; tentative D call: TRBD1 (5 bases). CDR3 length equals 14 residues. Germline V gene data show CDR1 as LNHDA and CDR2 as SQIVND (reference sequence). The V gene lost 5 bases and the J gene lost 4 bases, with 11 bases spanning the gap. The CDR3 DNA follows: TGTGCCAGTAGTCCCGACAGAGTCACCGGGGAGCTGTTTTTT. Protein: CASSPDRVTGELFF.

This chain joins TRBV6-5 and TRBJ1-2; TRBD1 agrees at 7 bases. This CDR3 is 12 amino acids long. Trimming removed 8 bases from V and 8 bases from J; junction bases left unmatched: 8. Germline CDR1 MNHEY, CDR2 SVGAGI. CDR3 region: CASRDSLGGYTF. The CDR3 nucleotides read TGTGCCAGCCGGGACAGCCTTGGGGGCTACACCTTC.

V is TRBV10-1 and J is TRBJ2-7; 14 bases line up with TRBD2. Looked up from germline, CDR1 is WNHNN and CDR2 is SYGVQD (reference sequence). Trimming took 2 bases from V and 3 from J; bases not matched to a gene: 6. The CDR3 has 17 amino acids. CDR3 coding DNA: TGCGCCAGCAGTGAGGGACAGGGGACTAGCGGGAGCTACGAGCAGTACTTC. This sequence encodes CASSEGQGTSGSYEQYF.